This passage covers 14 T cell receptor beta chains from one sample sequenced in a study of breast tumors, draining lymph nodes, adjacent tissues. TCRdb recomputed calls from the multiplex PCR reads with MiXCR, one row per CDR3 protein. The sample has around 170,000 distinct CDR3 sequences; about 33% are singletons. Breast cancer patients provided tissue from their axillary draining lymph nodes. The specimen was axillary lymph node tissue. These receptors originate from a female donor with breast cancer. Some clones in this sample may be carry-over from other donors' samples.

In this sample, this clonotype turned up a few times. This chain connects TRBV5-5 to TRBJ1-2; D unresolved. The ends were cut back, 2 bases at V and 7 bases at J, with 18 bases in the middle. This CDR3 is built from 15 residues. The germline gives CDR1 SGHKS, CDR2 YYEKEE (reference sequence). The DNA for the CDR3 is TGTGCCAGCAGCTTTGCAGCAGCCTACAAATTTGGCTACACCTTC. It is translated as CASSFAAAYKFGYTF. Drawing the rest from reference TRBV5-5 and TRBJ1-2, the complete variable domain is DAGVTQSPTHLIKTRGQQVTLRCSPISGHKSVSWYQQVLGQGPQFIFQYYEKEERGRGNFPDRFSARQFPNYSSELNVNALLLGDSALYLCASSFAAAYKFGYTFGSGTRLTVV.

This clonotype appeared many times. V and J are TRBV20-1 and TRBJ2-1; 7 bases agree with TRBD1. The CDR3 sequence is 12 residues long. Germline lookup yields CDR1 DFQATT and CDR2 SNEGSKA (reference sequence). The V and J ends lost 6 bases and 7 bases, in that order; junction bases with no gene match: 6. CDR3 nucleotides: TGCAGTGCCCGACAGGGTGGGAATGAGCAGTTCTTC. It specifies CSARQGGNEQFF.

A word on this clonotype: The final CDR3 position lacks the conserved phenylalanine or tryptophan, pointing to a likely read error. This chain uses TRBV9 with TRBJ1-2; no definite D call. Germline values: CDR1 SGDLS, CDR2 YYNGEE. This CDR3 has 13 residues. The CDR3 nucleotides read TGTGTCAGCAGCCAAGATCAAAGTTTCCGCTACACCCTC. Translating gives CVSSQDQSFRYTL.

Concerning this clonotype: A much larger clone differs by one base, so this may be a read error. The chain has TRBV20-1 and TRBJ1-2; 8 bases are a match to TRBD1. In germline, CDR1 is DFQATT, CDR2 SNEGSKA (reference sequence). This CDR3 region has 15 residues. Trimming at V came to 5 bases and at J to 4 bases, leaving 12 bases not matched to a gene. The CDR3 sequence is CSARGQGDPSYGYTF. CDR3 sequence (DNA): TGCAGTGCTCGCGGACAGGGTGACCCTTCCTATGGCTACACCTTC.

For this clonotype: A much larger clone sits a single nucleotide away, making a read error possible. V gene TRBV9 combines with J gene TRBJ2-1, with TRBD2 matching 14 bases. There are 21 residues in the CDR3. The germline V gene has CDR1 SGDLS and CDR2 YYNGEE. V dropped 3 bases and J dropped 0; count of bases not matched to a gene: 14. This chain's CDR3 is CASSERQPGLAGASSYNEQFF. DNA for the CDR3: TGTGCCAGCAGCGAGCGACAGCCGGGACTAGCGGGGGCGAGCTCCTACAATGAGCAGTTCTTC.

This clonotype appeared many times. CDR3 region: CARVPGPPLNEQFF. As DNA, the CDR3 is TGTGCCAGGGTACCAGGTCCCCCTCTCAATGAGCAGTTCTTC. The chain combines TRBV6-1 with TRBJ2-1; D ambiguous. CDR3 length equals 14 residues. The germline V and J ends were trimmed by 9 bases and 6 bases, with 18 bases remaining between them. In germline, CDR1 is MNHNS, CDR2 SASEGT.

This clonotype was observed at least ten times. This chain joins TRBV15 and TRBJ2-5; unclear D gene. Germline V gene lookup returns CDR1 LNHNV and CDR2 YYDKDF (reference sequence). This CDR3 contains 15 residues. Trimming stripped 0 bases from V and 2 bases from J, with 10 bases between. CDR3 DNA sequence: TGTGCCACCAGCAGAGATCCGGGCAGTCAAGAGACCCAGTACTTC. Translating it yields CATSRDPGSQETQYF.

Many counts were recorded for this clonotype. The chain uses TRBV25-1 and TRBJ1-5; no clear D gene. From germline, CDR1 is MGHDK and CDR2 SYGVNS. The CDR3 covers 14 residues. V was shortened by 2 bases and J by 7 bases, with 12 bases between the two germline ends. The CDR3 DNA sequence: TGTGCCAGCAGTGAAGGGGAGGCGGGACAGCCCCAGCATTTT. This sequence encodes CASSEGEAGQPQHF.

Turning to this clonotype: The CDR3 does not close with the conserved phenylalanine or tryptophan, likely indicating a read error. This chain links TRBV2 with TRBJ2-3; D is unresolved. V lost 4 bases to trimming and J lost 0 bases, with 14 bases between them. From germline, CDR1 is SNHLY and CDR2 FYNNEI. The CDR3 length is 16 residues. CDR3 nucleotides: TGTGCCAGCAGTGCAAGCCAGCGTCTTAGCACAGATACGCAGTATAAC. As protein: CASSASQRLSTDTQYN.

This clonotype was seen many times. The chain employs TRBV7-9 and TRBJ2-5; no firm D call. V lost 5 bases and J 5 bases, leaving 12 bases between the germline ends. There are 13 residues in the CDR3. Germline V gene lookup returns CDR1 SEHNR and CDR2 FQNEAQ (reference sequence). The CDR3 region is CASSPPVDETQYF. CDR3 DNA: TGTGCCAGCAGCCCCCCCGTGGACGAGACCCAGTACTTC. The full variable domain, rest sourced from reference TRBV7-9 and TRBJ2-5, is DTGVSQNPRHKITKRGQNVTFRCDPISEHNRLYWYRQTLGQGPEFLTYFQNEAQLEKSRLLSDRFSAERPKGSFSTLEIQRTEQGDSAMYLCASSPPVDETQYFGPGTRLLVL.

The chain combines TRBV18 with TRBJ2-1, with 10 positions matching TRBD1. This CDR3 region has 14 residues. The germline V gene encodes CDR1 KGHSH and CDR2 LQKENI. Losses at the gene ends were 2 bases for V and 9 bases for J; bases not matched to a gene: 4. The CDR3: CASSPGTGVGEQFF. CDR3 nucleotides: TGTGCCAGCTCACCAGGGACAGGGGTCGGTGAGCAGTTCTTC.

This clonotype was detected ten times or more. The missing conserved phenylalanine or tryptophan at the end of this CDR3 makes a read error likely. The chain recombines TRBV7-8 with TRBJ1-2; no firm D call. The CDR3 covers 14 residues. The V end was cut by 5 bases, the J end by 4 bases, with 14 bases between. Germline-derived CDR1 and CDR2 are SGHVS and FQNEAQ. The DNA for the CDR3 is TGTGCCAGCAGCCCGGTGGACGGAACCTATGGCTACACCCTC. This sequence encodes CASSPVDGTYGYTL.

This clonotype was seen ten or more times. V usage is TRBV7-2 and J usage is TRBJ2-3; TRBD2 aligns across 9 bases. The CDR3 runs 17 residues. The germline gives CDR1 SGHTA, CDR2 FQGNSA. V was clipped by 5 bases and J by 8 bases; unmatched bases: 17. This CDR3 is CASSPAAGGGARGTQYF. The CDR3 DNA sequence: TGTGCCAGCAGCCCGGCGGCCGGCGGGGGGGCGCGTGGTACGCAGTATTTT.

The sample holds many counts of this clonotype. The chain has TRBV7-9 and TRBJ1-4; no firm D call. Germline assignment: CDR1 SEHNR and CDR2 FQNEAQ (reference sequence). The CDR3 has 14 amino acids. V was shortened by 11 bases and J by 4 bases, with 17 bases between the two germline ends. CDR3 DNA: TGTGCCGAGCAGATACCCTCCGATAATGAAAAACTGTTTTTT. This sequence encodes CAEQIPSDNEKLFF.